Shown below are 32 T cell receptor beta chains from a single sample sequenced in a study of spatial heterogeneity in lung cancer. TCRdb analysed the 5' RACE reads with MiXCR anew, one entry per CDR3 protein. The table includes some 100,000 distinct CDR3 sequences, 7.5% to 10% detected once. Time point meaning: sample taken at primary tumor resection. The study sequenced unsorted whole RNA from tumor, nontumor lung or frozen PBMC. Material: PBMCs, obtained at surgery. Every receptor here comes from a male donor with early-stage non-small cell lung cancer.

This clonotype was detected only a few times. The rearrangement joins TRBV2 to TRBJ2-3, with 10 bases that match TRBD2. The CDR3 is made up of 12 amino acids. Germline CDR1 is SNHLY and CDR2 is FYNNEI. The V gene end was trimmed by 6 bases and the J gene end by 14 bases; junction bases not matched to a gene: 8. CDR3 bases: TGTGCCAGCAGCGAGGAGGGACTAGCGAGGTATTTT. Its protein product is CASSEEGLARYF.

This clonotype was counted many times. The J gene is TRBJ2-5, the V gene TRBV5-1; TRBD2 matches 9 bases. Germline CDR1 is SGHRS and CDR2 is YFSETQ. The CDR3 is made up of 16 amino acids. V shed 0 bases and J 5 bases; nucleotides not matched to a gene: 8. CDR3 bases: TGCGCCAGCAGCTTGGAAGGGACTAGCAACGGGGAGACCCAGTACTTC. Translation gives CASSLEGTSNGETQYF.

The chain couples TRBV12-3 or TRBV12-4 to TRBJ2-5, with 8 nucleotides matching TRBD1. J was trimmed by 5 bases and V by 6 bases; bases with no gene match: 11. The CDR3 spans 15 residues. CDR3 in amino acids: CASSRTGGTSETQYF. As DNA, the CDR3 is TGTGCCAGCAGCCGAACAGGGGGGACTTCGGAGACCCAGTACTTC.

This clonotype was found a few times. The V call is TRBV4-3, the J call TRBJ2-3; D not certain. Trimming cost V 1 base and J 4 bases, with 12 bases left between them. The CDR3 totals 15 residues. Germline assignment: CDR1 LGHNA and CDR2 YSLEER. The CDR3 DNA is TGCGCCAGCAGCCAAGGGCTCGCCGCCCCAGATACGCAGTATTTT. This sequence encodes CASSQGLAAPDTQYF.

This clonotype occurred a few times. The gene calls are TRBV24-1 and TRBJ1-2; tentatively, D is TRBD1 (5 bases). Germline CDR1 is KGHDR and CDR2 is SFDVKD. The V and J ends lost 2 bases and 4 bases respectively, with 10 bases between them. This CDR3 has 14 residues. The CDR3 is CATSDSRVFYGYTF. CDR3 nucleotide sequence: TGTGCCACCAGTGATTCCAGGGTCTTCTATGGCTACACCTTC.

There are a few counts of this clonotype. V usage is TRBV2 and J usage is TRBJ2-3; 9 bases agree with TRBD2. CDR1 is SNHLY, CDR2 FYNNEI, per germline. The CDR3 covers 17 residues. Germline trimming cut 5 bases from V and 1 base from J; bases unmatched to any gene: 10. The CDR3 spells CASSRRYLAGGTDTQYF. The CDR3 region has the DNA TGTGCCAGCAGTCGCCGATACTTAGCGGGGGGCACAGATACGCAGTATTTT.

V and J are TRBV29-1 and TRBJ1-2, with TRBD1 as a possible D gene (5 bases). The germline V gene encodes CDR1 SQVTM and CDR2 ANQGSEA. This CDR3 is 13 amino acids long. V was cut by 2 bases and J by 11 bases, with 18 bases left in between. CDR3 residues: CSVEKFGGFSYTF. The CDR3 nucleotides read TGCAGCGTTGAAAAGTTTGGGGGATTTAGTTACACCTTC.

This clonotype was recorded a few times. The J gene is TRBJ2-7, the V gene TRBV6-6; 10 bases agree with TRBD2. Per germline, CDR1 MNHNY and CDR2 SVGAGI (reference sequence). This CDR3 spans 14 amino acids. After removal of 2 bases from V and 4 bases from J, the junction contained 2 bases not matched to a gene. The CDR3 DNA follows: TGTGCCAGCAGTTACGGGACTAGCGAGTACGAGCAGTACTTC. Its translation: CASSYGTSEYEQYF.

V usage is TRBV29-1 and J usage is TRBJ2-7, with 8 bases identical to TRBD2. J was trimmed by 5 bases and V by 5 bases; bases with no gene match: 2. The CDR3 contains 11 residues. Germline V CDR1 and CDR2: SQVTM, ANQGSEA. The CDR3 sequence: CSVYGRDEQYF. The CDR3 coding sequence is TGCAGCGTTTACGGGAGGGACGAGCAGTACTTC.

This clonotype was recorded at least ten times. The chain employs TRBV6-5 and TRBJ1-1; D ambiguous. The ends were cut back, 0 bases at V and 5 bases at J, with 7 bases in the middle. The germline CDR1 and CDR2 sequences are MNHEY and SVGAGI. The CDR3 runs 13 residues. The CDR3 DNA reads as TGTGCCAGCAGTTACTCGTGGGGAACTGAAGCTTTCTTT. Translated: CASSYSWGTEAFF.

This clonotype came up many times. The CDR3, as DNA: TGTGCCACCAGCCGATCAGGGGCCGATAACACCGGGGAGCTGTTTTTT. It codes for CATSRSGADNTGELFF. V and J are TRBV24-1 and TRBJ2-2, with D possibly TRBD1 on 6 matching bases. CDR1 and CDR2 (germline): KGHDR, SFDVKD. The ends were cut back, 7 bases at V and 2 bases at J, with 16 bases in the middle. This CDR3 contains 16 residues.

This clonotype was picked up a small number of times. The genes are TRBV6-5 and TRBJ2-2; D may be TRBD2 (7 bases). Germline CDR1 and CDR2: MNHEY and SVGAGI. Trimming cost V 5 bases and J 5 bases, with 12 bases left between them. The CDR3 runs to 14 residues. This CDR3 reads CASSAGARTGELFF. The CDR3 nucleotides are TGTGCCAGCAGTGCGGGGGCAAGGACCGGGGAGCTGTTTTTT.

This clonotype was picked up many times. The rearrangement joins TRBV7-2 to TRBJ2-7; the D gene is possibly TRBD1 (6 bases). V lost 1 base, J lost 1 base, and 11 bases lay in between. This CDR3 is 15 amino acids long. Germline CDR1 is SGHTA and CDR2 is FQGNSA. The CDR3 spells CASSLGQGPSYEQYF. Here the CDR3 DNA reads TGTGCCAGCAGCTTAGGGCAGGGGCCTTCCTACGAGCAGTACTTC.

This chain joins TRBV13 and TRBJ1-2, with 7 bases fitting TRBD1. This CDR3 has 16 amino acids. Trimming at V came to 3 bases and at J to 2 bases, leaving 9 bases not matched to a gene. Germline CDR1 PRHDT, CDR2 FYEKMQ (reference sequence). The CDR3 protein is CASSFGGQHLNYGYTF. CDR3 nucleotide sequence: TGTGCCAGCAGCTTCGGGGGACAGCACCTCAACTATGGCTACACCTTC.

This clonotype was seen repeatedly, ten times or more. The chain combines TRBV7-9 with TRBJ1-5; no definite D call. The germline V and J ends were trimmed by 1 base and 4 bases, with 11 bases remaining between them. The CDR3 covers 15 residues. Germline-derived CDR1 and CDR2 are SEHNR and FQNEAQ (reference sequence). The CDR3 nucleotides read TGTGCCAGCAGCTTAGACCGGGCGTGGAATCAGCCCCAGCATTTT. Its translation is CASSLDRAWNQPQHF.

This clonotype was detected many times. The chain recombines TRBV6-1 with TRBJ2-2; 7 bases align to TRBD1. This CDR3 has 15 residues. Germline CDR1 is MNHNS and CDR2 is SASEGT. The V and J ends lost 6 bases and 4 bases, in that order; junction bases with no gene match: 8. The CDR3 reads CASRKQGSGTGELFF. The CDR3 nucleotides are TGTGCCAGCAGGAAACAGGGGTCGGGCACCGGGGAGCTGTTTTTT.

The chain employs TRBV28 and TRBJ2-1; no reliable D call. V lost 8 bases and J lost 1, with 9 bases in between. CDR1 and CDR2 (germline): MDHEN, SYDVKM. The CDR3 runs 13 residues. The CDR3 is CASARISYNEQFF. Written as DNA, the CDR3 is TGTGCCAGCGCACGGATATCCTACAATGAGCAGTTCTTC.

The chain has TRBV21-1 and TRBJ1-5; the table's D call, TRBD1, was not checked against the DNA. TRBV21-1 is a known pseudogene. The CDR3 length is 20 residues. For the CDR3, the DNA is TGTGCCAGCAGCACCGATACCGGGACAGGGGGCGCCGGGTACAATCAGCCCCAGCATTTT. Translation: CASSTDTGTGGAGYNQPQHF.

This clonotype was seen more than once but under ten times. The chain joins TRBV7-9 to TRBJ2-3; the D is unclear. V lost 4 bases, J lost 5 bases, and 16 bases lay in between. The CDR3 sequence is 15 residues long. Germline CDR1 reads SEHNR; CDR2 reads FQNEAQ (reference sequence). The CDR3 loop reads CASSSLGPNGDTQYF. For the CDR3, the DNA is TGTGCCAGCAGCTCCCTAGGTCCCAACGGAGATACGCAGTATTTT.

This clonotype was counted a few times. Here the CDR3 reads CAISESNQPQHF. DNA for the CDR3: TGTGCCATCAGTGAGAGCAATCAGCCCCAGCATTTT. The J gene is TRBJ1-5, the V gene TRBV10-3; D ambiguous. Per the germline V gene, CDR1 is ENHRY and CDR2 is SYGVKD. Between the trimmed V and J ends, which lost 2 bases and 1 base, there was a span of 0 bases. The CDR3 sequence is 12 residues long.

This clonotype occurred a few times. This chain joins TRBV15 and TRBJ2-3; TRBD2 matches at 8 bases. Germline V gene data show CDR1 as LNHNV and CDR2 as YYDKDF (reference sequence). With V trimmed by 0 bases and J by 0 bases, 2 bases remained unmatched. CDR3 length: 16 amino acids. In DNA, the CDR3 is TGTGCCACCAGCAGAGATAAGCGGGGGAGCACAGATACGCAGTATTTT. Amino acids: CATSRDKRGSTDTQYF.

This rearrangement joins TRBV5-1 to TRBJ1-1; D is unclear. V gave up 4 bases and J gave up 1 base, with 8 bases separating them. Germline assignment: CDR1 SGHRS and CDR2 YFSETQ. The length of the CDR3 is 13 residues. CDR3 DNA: TGCGCCAGCAGCGCAGACGGGAACACTGAAGCTTTCTTT. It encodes CASSADGNTEAFF.

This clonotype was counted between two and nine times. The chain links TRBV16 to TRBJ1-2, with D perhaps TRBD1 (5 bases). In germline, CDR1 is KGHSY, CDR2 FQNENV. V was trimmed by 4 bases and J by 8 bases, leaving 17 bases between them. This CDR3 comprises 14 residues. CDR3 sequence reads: CASSPLRDGRGYTF. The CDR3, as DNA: TGTGCCAGCAGCCCACTAAGGGACGGCCGGGGCTACACCTTC. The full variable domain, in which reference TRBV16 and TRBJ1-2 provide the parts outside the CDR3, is GEEVAQTPKHLVRGEGQKAKLYCAPIKGHSYVFWYQQVLKNEFKFLISFQNENVFDETGMPKERFSAKCLPNSPCSLEIQATKLEDSAVYFCASSPLRDGRGYTFGSGTRLTVV.

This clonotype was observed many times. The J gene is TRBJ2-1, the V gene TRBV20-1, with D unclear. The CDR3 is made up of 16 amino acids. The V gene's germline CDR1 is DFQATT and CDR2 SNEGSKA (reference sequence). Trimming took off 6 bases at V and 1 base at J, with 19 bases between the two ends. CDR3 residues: CSAPRVGPTSYNEQFF. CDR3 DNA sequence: TGCAGTGCCCCCCGGGTAGGACCTACATCCTACAATGAGCAGTTCTTC.

DNA for the CDR3: TGTGCCAGCAGCTTGGTTGGGACAGTCTCCTACAATGAGCAGTTCTTC. It encodes CASSLVGTVSYNEQFF. The J gene is TRBJ2-1, the V gene TRBV5-6, with 7 bases identical to TRBD1. The CDR3 covers 16 residues. The J segment lost 0 bases and the V segment lost 0 bases, leaving 3 bases of the junction unmatched. Per the germline V gene, CDR1 is SGHDT and CDR2 is YYEEEE.

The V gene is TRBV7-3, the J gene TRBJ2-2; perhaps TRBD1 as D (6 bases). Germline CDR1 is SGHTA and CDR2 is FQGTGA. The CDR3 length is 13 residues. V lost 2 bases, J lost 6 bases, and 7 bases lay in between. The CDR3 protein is CASSLGGAGELFF. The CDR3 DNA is TGTGCCAGCAGCTTAGGGGGCGCCGGGGAGCTGTTTTTT.

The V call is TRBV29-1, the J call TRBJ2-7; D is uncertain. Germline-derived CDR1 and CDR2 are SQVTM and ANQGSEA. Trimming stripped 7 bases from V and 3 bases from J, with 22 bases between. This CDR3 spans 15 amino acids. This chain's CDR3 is CSGLHRQILGYEQYF. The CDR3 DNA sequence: TGCAGCGGACTTCATAGGCAGATCCTAGGCTACGAGCAGTACTTC.

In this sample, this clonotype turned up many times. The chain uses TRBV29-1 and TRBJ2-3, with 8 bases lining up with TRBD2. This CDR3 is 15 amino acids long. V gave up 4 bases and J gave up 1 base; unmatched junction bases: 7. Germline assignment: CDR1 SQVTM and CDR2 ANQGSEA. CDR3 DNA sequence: TGCAGCGTTGTTGGGGCGGGAGGAGGCACAGATACGCAGTATTTT. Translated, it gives CSVVGAGGGTDTQYF.

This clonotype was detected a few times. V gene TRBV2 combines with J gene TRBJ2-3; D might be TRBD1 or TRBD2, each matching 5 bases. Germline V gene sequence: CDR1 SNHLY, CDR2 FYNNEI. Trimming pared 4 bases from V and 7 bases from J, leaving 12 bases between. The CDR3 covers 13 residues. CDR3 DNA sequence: TGTGCCAGCAGTGTACCATCGGGGCATACGCAGTATTTT. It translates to CASSVPSGHTQYF. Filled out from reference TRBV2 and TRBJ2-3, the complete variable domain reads EPEVTQTPSHQVTQMGQEVILRCVPISNHLYFYWYRQILGQKVEFLVSFYNNEISEKSEIFDDQFSVERPDGSNFTLKIRSTKLEDSAMYFCASSVPSGHTQYFGPGTRLTVL.

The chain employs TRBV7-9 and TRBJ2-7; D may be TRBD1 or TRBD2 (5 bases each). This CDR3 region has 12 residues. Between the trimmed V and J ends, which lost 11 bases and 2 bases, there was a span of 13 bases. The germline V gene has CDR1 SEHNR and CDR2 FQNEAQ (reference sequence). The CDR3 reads CASAGDAYEQYF. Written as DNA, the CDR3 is TGTGCCTCGGCCGGGGACGCCTACGAGCAGTACTTC. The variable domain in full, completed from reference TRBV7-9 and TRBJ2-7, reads DTGVSQNPRHKITKRGQNVTFRCDPISEHNRLYWYRQTLGQGPEFLTYFQNEAQLEKSRLLSDRFSAERPKGSFSTLEIQRTEQGDSAMYLCASAGDAYEQYFGPGTRLTVT.

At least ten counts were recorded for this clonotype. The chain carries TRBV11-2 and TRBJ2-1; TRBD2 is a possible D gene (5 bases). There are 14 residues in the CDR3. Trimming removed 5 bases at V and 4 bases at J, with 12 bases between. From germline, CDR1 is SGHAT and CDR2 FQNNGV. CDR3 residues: CASSPGSGYNEQFF. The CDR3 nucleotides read TGTGCCAGCAGCCCAGGTTCGGGGTACAATGAGCAGTTCTTC.

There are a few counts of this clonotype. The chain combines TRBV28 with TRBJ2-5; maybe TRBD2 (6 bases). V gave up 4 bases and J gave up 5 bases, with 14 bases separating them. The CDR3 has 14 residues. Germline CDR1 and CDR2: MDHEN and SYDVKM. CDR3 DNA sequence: TGTGCCAGCAGTTCGGGGGAAGTAGGGGAGACCCAGTACTTC. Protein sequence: CASSSGEVGETQYF.